This TCR beta chain was captured in a study of memory CD8 T cells in hepatitis C reinfection. Study information: Reinfection meant HCV RNA positivity after two negatives ≥60 days apart. Peak reinfection sampling occurred 3 to 8 weeks after detected reinfection.

The V gene's germline CDR1 is SGHVS and CDR2 FQNEAQ. The germline V and J ends were trimmed by 5 bases and 0 bases, with 13 bases remaining between them. CDR3 size: 15 residues. Time point here: peak reinfection, 3 to 8 weeks after reinfection detection. Sorted cells were sequenced directly ex vivo without any in vitro expansion. At all three reinfection time points, viable CD3+ CD8+ CD45RO- cells from two donors served as controls. Assay used: immunoSEQ multiplex PCR; TCRdb lists only in-frame clones, some missing. The sample lists under 3,000 clones; 90% were seen once. The sample taken for sequencing was naive CD8+ T cells sorted from blood. The chain is built from TRBV7-8 and TRBJ1-1; weak D call: TRBD1 (5 bases). This TCR came from a middle-aged man with hepatitis C virus infection. In nucleotides, the CDR3 is TGTGCCAGCAGCCTGCTAGGGGCGATGAACACTGAAGCTTTCTTT. As protein: CASSLLGAMNTEAFF.